The next 18 T cell receptor beta chains were all read from a single sample in a study of T-cell reconstitution after alpha-beta-depleted transplantation in children. Unique molecular identifiers tagged the TCRbeta library. From the PCR reads, TCRdb called clonotypes with MiXCR, one entry per CDR3 protein. The sample lists about 200,000 distinct CDR3 sequences; 5% to 6.5% were seen once. Sequencing used PBMCs, obtained before TCRalphabeta/CD19-depleted stem cell transplant. The receptor set was obtained from a girl under three years old with combined immunodeficiency, due to receive a stem cell transplant.

CDR3 amino acids: CAIIQGPRLTQYF. The CDR3 DNA is TGTGCCATAATACAGGGCCCAAGGTTGACGCAGTATTTT. V is TRBV12-3 or TRBV12-4 and J is TRBJ2-3, with D tentatively TRBD1 (6 bases). Trimming stripped 10 bases from V and 9 bases from J, with 20 bases between. The CDR3 extends over 13 amino acids.

This clonotype was picked up many times. V gene TRBV20-1 combines with J gene TRBJ1-1, with no clear D. Trimming shortened V by 8 bases and J by 6 bases, and 13 bases separated the two germline ends. Germline assignment: CDR1 DFQATT and CDR2 SNEGSKA (reference sequence). This CDR3 spans 11 amino acids. Written as DNA, the CDR3 is TGCAGTACCCCCACCGACGCTGAAGCTTTCTTT. Translation: CSTPTDAEAFF.

This clonotype has a count of ten or more. The chain is built from TRBV12-3 or TRBV12-4 and TRBJ2-7; no clear D. The length of the CDR3 is 15 residues. V lost 4 bases and J 3 bases, leaving 16 bases between the germline ends. CDR3 residues: CASSSTSTWDYEQYF. The CDR3 DNA sequence: TGTGCCAGCAGTTCCACCTCTACGTGGGACTACGAGCAGTACTTC.

This clonotype was observed at least ten times. The chain links TRBV2 to TRBJ2-7; D unresolved. The CDR3 is made up of 14 amino acids. V was trimmed by 7 bases and J by 1 base, leaving 14 bases between them. Germline CDR1 SNHLY, CDR2 FYNNEI. The chain's CDR3 is CASMLYRDSYEQYF. The CDR3 bases are TGTGCCAGCATGCTTTATCGCGATTCCTACGAGCAGTACTTC. The complete variable domain, with remaining parts taken from reference TRBV2 and TRBJ2-7, reads EPEVTQTPSHQVTQMGQEVILRCVPISNHLYFYWYRQILGQKVEFLVSFYNNEISEKSEIFDDQFSVERPDGSNFTLKIRSTKLEDSAMYFCASMLYRDSYEQYFGPGTRLTVT.

In this sample, this clonotype turned up many times. J is TRBJ1-4 and V is TRBV29-1, with a possible D match to TRBD1 (5 bases). The V end lost 6 bases, the J end lost 8 bases, and 19 bases lay between the germline ends. CDR1 is SQVTM, CDR2 ANQGSEA, per germline. The CDR3 loop spans 14 amino acids. The CDR3 DNA is TGCAGCGTCCAAGTTGGCTCTCGGGGCGAAAAACTGTTTTTT. It specifies CSVQVGSRGEKLFF.

This clonotype has at least ten counts. The chain couples TRBV5-1 to TRBJ1-1, with 7 positions matching TRBD1. The CDR3 has 15 amino acids. The J segment lost 4 bases and the V segment lost 2 bases, leaving 8 bases of the junction unmatched. Looked up from germline, CDR1 is SGHRS and CDR2 is YFSETQ. CDR3 bases: TGCGCCAGCAGCTTAGGCGGTACAGGGGCCACTGAAGCTTTCTTT. It encodes CASSLGGTGATEAFF.

In this sample, this clonotype turned up many times. This sequence joins TRBV9 and TRBJ2-7; TRBD1 is a possible D gene (6 bases). Deletions cut 0 bases from V and 2 bases from J, with 9 bases between. The CDR3 has 14 residues. Germline V CDR1 and CDR2: SGDLS, YYNGEE. CDR3 coding DNA: TGTGCCAGCAGCGTAGTCCCAGGGGCCTACGAGCAGTACTTC. Translated, it gives CASSVVPGAYEQYF.

This clonotype came up many times. J is TRBJ1-1 and V is TRBV12-5, with unresolved D. V lost 6 bases, J lost 4 bases, and 9 bases lay in between. There are 12 residues in the CDR3. Germline loops: CDR1 LGHNT, CDR2 FRNRAP. In DNA form, the CDR3 reads TGTGCTAGTGGCCTCGGCCTCACTGAAGCTTTCTTT. Translated, it gives CASGLGLTEAFF.

This clonotype was observed at least ten times. The chain uses TRBV7-6 and TRBJ1-6; D call uncertain. The CDR3 is 14 amino acids. Between the trimmed V and J ends, which lost 2 bases and 10 bases, there was a span of 12 bases. Germline assignment: CDR1 SGHVS and CDR2 FNYEAQ. CDR3 in DNA: TGTGCCAGCAGCTTAAGTTCTCGGATGTCACCCCTCCACTTT. It translates to CASSLSSRMSPLHF.

In its sample, this clonotype was seen a few times. The chain combines TRBV12-5 with TRBJ1-1; D might be TRBD1 (6 bases). Trimming took off 3 bases at V and 2 bases at J, with 22 bases between the two ends. The CDR3 totals 18 residues. Germline V gene lookup returns CDR1 LGHNT and CDR2 FRNRAP. The CDR3 DNA reads TGTGCTAGTGGTTTCAAGAAGGACAGCCGCGAGGGCAACACTGAAGCTTTCTTT. This encodes CASGFKKDSREGNTEAFF.

This clonotype has at least ten counts. This chain links TRBV29-1 with TRBJ2-7, with 9 bases that match TRBD1. Germline-derived CDR1 and CDR2 are SQVTM and ANQGSEA. CDR3 length equals 13 residues. V was clipped by 4 bases and J by 3 bases; unmatched bases: 4. The DNA of the CDR3 is TGCAGCGTTGGGGGACAGGGATACTACGAGCAGTACTTC. Residues: CSVGGQGYYEQYF.

This clonotype was counted ten times or more. The chain joins TRBV28 to TRBJ2-1; perhaps TRBD1 as D (7 bases). Germline V CDR1 and CDR2: MDHEN, SYDVKM. This CDR3 is built from 15 residues. V was trimmed by 3 bases and J by 3 bases, leaving 12 bases between them. The CDR3 DNA reads as TGTGCCAGCAGTTTTACCCAGGGGGGCTACAATGAGCAGTTCTTC. This sequence encodes CASSFTQGGYNEQFF.

This clonotype was detected ten times or more. This chain joins TRBV20-1 and TRBJ2-2; no reliable D call. CDR1 is DFQATT and CDR2 is SNEGSKA in the germline V gene (reference sequence). The V end lost 2 bases, the J end lost 7 bases, and 8 bases lay between the germline ends. The CDR3 runs 12 residues. The CDR3 here is CSARHWDGELFF. The CDR3 coding sequence is TGCAGTGCTAGACATTGGGACGGGGAGCTGTTTTTT.

Many counts were recorded for this clonotype. The rearrangement uses TRBV9 and TRBJ2-1, with D perhaps matching TRBD1 (6 bases). There are 16 residues in the CDR3. The V gene's germline CDR1 is SGDLS and CDR2 YYNGEE. Trimming left V 4 bases short and J 0 bases short, with 14 bases between. This CDR3 reads CASSIDRPSSYNEQFF. The CDR3, as DNA: TGTGCCAGCAGCATAGACAGGCCCAGCTCCTACAATGAGCAGTTCTTC.

Ten or more counts support this clonotype. This chain links TRBV12-3 or TRBV12-4 with TRBJ2-5; TRBD1 matches at 10 bases. The CDR3 spans 16 residues. V was pared by 2 bases and J by 4 bases, with 7 bases of the junction left unmatched. The CDR3 DNA follows: TGTGCCAGCAGTTTATCCGGGGACAGGGGCATAGAGACCCAGTACTTC. Its protein product is CASSLSGDRGIETQYF.

This clonotype was detected ten times or more. The genes are TRBV29-1 and TRBJ2-5, with D perhaps TRBD1 or TRBD2 (5 bases each). In germline, CDR1 is SQVTM, CDR2 ANQGSEA. The CDR3 covers 13 residues. V gave up 5 bases and J gave up 2 bases, with 12 bases separating them. The CDR3 bases are TGCAGCGTTCAAGGGTGGGGGCAAGAGACCCAGTACTTC. As protein: CSVQGWGQETQYF.

This clonotype was detected a few times. V and J are TRBV29-1 and TRBJ1-1; tentatively, D is TRBD1 (6 bases). The germline CDR1 and CDR2 sequences are SQVTM and ANQGSEA. The CDR3 loop spans 10 amino acids. Between the trimmed V and J ends, which lost 3 bases and 10 bases, there was a span of 9 bases. The CDR3 nucleotides are TGCAGCGTTGACTGGGGGCGAGCTTTCTTT. As protein: CSVDWGRAFF.

This clonotype showed up many times. The chain employs TRBV7-3 and TRBJ2-1; 10 bases line up with TRBD2. Germline V gene data show CDR1 as SGHTA and CDR2 as FQGTGA. The length of the CDR3 is 14 residues. With 10 bases clipped from V and 6 bases from J, the junction kept 9 bases outside the gene matches. This CDR3 reads CATSVAGGLNEQFF. DNA for the CDR3: TGTGCCACCTCGGTAGCGGGAGGCCTCAATGAGCAGTTCTTC. Looking up the rest from reference TRBV7-3 and TRBJ2-1 gives the full variable domain: GAGVSQTPSNKVTEKGKYVELRCDPISGHTALYWYRQSLGQGPEFLIYFQGTGAADDSGLPNDRFFAVRPEGSVSTLKIQRTERGDSAVYLCATSVAGGLNEQFFGPGTRLTVL.